The clone carrying this TCR beta chain was seen a few times. These data come from a study of patients and donors after allogeneic stem cell transplantation. TCRdb fed the RT-PCR reads into MiXCR, producing one record per CDR3 protein. The repertoire consists of approximately 250,000 distinct CDR3 sequences, with 11% to 15% occurring once and the leading ten covering approximately 10%. V was shortened by 2 bases and J by 4 bases, with 13 bases between the two germline ends. Germline CDR1 and CDR2: SGDLS and YYNGEE. This CDR3 contains 15 residues. Input material: blood, either unsorted or a sorted T cell fraction (not recorded which). The rearrangement links TRBV9 to TRBJ2-1, with D tentatively TRBD1 (7 bases). The TCR originated in a human donor who was either an allogeneic HSCT recipient or a stem cell or donor lymphocyte infusion donor (not recorded which). It is not recorded whose cells these are; they may come from a transplant donor. CDR3: CASSVRGADYNEQFF. CDR3 in DNA: TGTGCCAGCAGCGTCAGGGGGGCGGATTACAATGAGCAGTTCTTC. Filled out from reference TRBV9 and TRBJ2-1, the complete variable domain reads DSGVTQTPKHLITATGQRVTLRCSPRSGDLSVYWYQQSLDQGLQFLIQYYNGEERAKGNILERFSAQQFPDLHSELNLSSLELGDSALYFCASSVRGADYNEQFFGPGTRLTVL.